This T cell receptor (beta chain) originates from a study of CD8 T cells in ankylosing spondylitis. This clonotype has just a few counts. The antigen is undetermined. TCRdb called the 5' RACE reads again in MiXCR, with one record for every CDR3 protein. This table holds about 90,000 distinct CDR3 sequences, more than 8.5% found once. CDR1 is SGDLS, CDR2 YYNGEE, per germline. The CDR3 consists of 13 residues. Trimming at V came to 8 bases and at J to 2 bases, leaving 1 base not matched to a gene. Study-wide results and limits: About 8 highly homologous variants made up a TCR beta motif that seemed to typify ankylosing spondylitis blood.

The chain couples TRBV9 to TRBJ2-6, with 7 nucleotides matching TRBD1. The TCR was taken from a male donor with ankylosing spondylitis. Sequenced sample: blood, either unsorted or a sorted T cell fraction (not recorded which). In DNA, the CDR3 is TGTGCCAGTGGGACAGCTGGGGCCAACGTCCTGACTTTC. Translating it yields CASGTAGANVLTF.